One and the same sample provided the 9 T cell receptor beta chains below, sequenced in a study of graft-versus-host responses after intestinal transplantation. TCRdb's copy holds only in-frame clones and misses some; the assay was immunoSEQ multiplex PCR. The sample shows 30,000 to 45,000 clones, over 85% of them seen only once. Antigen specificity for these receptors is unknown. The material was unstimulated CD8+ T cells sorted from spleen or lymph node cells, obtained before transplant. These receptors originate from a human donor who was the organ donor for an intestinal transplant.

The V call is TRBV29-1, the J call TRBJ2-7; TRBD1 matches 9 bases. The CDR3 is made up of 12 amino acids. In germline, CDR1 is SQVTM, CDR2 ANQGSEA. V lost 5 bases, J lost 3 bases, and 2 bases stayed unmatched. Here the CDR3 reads CSVRTGDYEQYF. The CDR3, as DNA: TGCAGCGTTAGGACAGGGGACTACGAGCAGTACTTC.

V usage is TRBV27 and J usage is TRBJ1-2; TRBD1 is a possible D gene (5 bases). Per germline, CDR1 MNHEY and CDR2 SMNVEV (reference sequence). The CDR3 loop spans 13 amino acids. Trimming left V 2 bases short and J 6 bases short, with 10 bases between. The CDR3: CASSLGGVHGYTF. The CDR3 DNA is TGTGCCAGCAGTTTAGGAGGGGTCCATGGCTACACCTTC.

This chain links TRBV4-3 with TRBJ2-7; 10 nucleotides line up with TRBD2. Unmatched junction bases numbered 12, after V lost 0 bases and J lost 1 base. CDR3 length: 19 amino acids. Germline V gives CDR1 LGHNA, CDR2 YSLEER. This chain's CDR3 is CASSQDRASGRGLSYEQYF. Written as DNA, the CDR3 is TGCGCCAGCAGCCAAGATAGGGCTAGCGGGAGAGGGTTGTCCTACGAGCAGTACTTC.

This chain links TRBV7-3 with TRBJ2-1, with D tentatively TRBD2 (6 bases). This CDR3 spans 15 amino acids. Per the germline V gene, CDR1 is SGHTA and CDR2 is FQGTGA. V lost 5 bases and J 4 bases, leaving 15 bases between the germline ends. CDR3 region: CASSLSRRVYNEQFF. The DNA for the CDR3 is TGTGCCAGCAGCCTATCACGGAGGGTTTACAATGAGCAGTTCTTC.

This CDR3 reads CASSLGGISYDGQYF. The CDR3 bases are TGTGCCAGCAGCTTGGGGGGAATCTCCTACGATGGGCAGTACTTC. The J gene is TRBJ2-7, the V gene TRBV5-6, with no clear D. CDR1 is SGHDT and CDR2 is YYEEEE in the germline V gene. V was pared by 0 bases and J by 9 bases, with 19 bases between. This CDR3 contains 15 residues.

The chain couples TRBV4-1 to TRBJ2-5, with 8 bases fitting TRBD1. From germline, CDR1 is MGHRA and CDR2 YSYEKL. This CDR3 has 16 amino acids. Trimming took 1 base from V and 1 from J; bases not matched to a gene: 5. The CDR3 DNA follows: TGCGCCAGCAGCCAAGTTACAGGGGGGATCCAAGAGACCCAGTACTTC. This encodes CASSQVTGGIQETQYF.

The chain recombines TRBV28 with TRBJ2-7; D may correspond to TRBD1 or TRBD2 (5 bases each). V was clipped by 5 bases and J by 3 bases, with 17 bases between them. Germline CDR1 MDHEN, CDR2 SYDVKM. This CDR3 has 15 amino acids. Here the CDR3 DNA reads TGTGCCAGCAGTGGAGTGGGGGAACTCGACTACGAGCAGTACTTC. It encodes CASSGVGELDYEQYF.

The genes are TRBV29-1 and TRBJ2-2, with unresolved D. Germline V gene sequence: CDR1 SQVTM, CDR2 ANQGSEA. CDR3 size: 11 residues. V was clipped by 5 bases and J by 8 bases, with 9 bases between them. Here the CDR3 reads CSVNSVGELFF. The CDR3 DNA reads TGCAGCGTTAATTCGGTGGGGGAGCTGTTTTTT.

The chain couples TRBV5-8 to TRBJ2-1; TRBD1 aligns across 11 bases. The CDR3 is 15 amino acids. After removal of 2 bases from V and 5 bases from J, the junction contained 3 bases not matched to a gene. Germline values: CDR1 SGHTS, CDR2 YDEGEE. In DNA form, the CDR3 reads TGTGCCAGCAGCTTTGGGACAGGGGGAAACAATGAGCAGTTCTTC. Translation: CASSFGTGGNNEQFF.